Presented here are 21 T cell receptor beta chains from one specimen sequenced in a study of blood T cells in healthy people across ages. PCR was performed a second time for roughly 7 to 12 cycles using a sample-barcoded 5' primer and a J-beta primer mix. Each CDR3 protein is one row after TCRdb ran MiXCR on the 5' RACE reads. In the table there are about 1.5 million distinct CDR3 sequences, approximately 42% of which are singletons. Specimen: blood. These receptors came from a woman between 18 and 30 years old in good health.

V usage is TRBV10-3 and J usage is TRBJ2-7; D remains ambiguous. V lost 4 bases and J 0 bases, leaving 10 bases between the germline ends. Germline V CDR1 and CDR2: ENHRY, SYGVKD. The CDR3 contains 14 residues. CDR3 nucleotides: TGTGCCATCAGTGCGGCGTTAAGCTCCTACGAGCAGTACTTC. Translated, it gives CAISAALSSYEQYF.

This chain uses TRBV9 with TRBJ2-7; D gene uncertain. This CDR3 region has 15 residues. Germline CDR1 reads SGDLS; CDR2 reads YYNGEE. V was trimmed by 3 bases and J by 0 bases, leaving 13 bases between them. CDR3 loop: CASSAAGSHSYEQYF. The CDR3 DNA reads as TGTGCCAGCAGCGCGGCAGGCTCTCACTCCTACGAGCAGTACTTC.

This chain joins TRBV20-1 and TRBJ2-7; D not resolved. The CDR3 runs to 12 residues. With 2 bases removed from V and 2 bases from J, the gap between germline ends came to 7 bases. Germline CDR1 DFQATT, CDR2 SNEGSKA (reference sequence). The chain's CDR3 is CSARIKAYEQYF. The CDR3 DNA is TGCAGTGCTAGAATAAAGGCCTACGAGCAGTACTTC.

This rearrangement joins TRBV2 to TRBJ2-5, with TRBD2 as a possible D gene (5 bases). The J call may be in error: the DNA end matches TRBJ2-7 better. This CDR3 contains 13 residues. CDR1 SNHLY and CDR2 FYNNEI come from the germline V gene. The CDR3 here is CASSIDRGNEQYF. Written as DNA, the CDR3 is TGTGCCAGCAGCATCGACCGGGGAAACGAGCAGTACTTC.

This clonotype was seen once. The rearrangement links TRBV11-2 to TRBJ1-2; no reliable D call. Germline CDR1 and CDR2: SGHAT and FQNNGV. CDR3 length equals 12 residues. The V and J ends lost 5 bases and 8 bases respectively, with 12 bases between them. The CDR3 is CASSIGWTGYTF. The CDR3 DNA reads TGTGCCAGCAGCATTGGCTGGACCGGCTACACCTTC.

The chain couples TRBV3-1 to TRBJ2-3; D might be TRBD2 (5 bases). The CDR3 length is 18 residues. V gave up 2 bases and J gave up 0 bases, with 18 bases separating them. Germline V gene data show CDR1 as LGHDT and CDR2 as YNNKEL (reference sequence). The CDR3 nucleotides read TGTGCCAGCAGCCAAATAATCGAGGCGGGTACTAGCACAGATACGCAGTATTTT. It translates to CASSQIIEAGTSTDTQYF.

The chain carries TRBV15 and TRBJ1-3; D is undetermined. Trimming left V 5 bases short and J 0 bases short, with 14 bases between. Germline CDR1 and CDR2: LNHNV and YYDKDF (reference sequence). The CDR3 has 16 residues. The CDR3 sequence: CATSEGDSYSGNTIYF. In DNA, the CDR3 is TGTGCCACCAGCGAGGGCGACTCATACTCTGGAAACACCATATATTTT.

The J gene is TRBJ1-1, the V gene TRBV12-3 or TRBV12-4, with no clear D. V lost 6 bases, J lost 4 bases, and 15 bases lay in between. The CDR3 is made up of 14 amino acids. The CDR3 loop is CASREPDGTTEAFF. CDR3 sequence (DNA): TGTGCCAGCAGGGAACCAGACGGAACCACTGAAGCTTTCTTT.

This clonotype appeared many times. One end of the junction is discordant with germline, which a read error may explain. This chain uses TRBV4-3 with TRBJ2-3; D unresolved. CDR3 size: 15 residues. Germline V gene data show CDR1 as LGHNA and CDR2 as YSLEER. CDR3 coding DNA: TGCGCCAGCAGACAAGAGACTGCTACAACAGATACGCAGTATTTT. Protein sequence: CASRQETATTDTQYF.

A few counts support this clonotype. This chain connects TRBV20-1 to TRBJ1-1; D is possibly TRBD1 (6 bases). Trimming took off 5 bases at V and 1 base at J, with 17 bases between the two ends. Per germline, CDR1 DFQATT and CDR2 SNEGSKA (reference sequence). The CDR3 contains 15 residues. The CDR3 here is CSARIPGHSNTEAFF. The CDR3 coding sequence is TGCAGTGCTCGTATACCGGGACACTCGAACACTGAAGCTTTCTTT.

The chain recombines TRBV5-1 with TRBJ2-7; D unclear. V dropped 2 bases and J dropped 2 bases, with 17 bases sitting between them. The CDR3 is 16 residues long. CDR1 SGHRS and CDR2 YFSETQ come from the germline V gene. In DNA form, the CDR3 reads TGCGCCAGCAGCTTCCCGAAGTTTGGGAATCCCTACGAGCAGTACTTC. This translates into CASSFPKFGNPYEQYF.

This clonotype turned up a few times. The V call is TRBV9, the J call TRBJ2-1; no firm D call. The CDR3 totals 13 residues. CDR1 and CDR2 from the germline V gene are SGDLS and YYNGEE. Trimming stripped 0 bases from V and 6 bases from J, with 7 bases between. The CDR3 nucleotides read TGTGCCAGCAGCGTAGCTACGAGCAATGAGCAGTTCTTC. Its protein product is CASSVATSNEQFF.

The CDR3 is CASSVVLPLRSNQPQHF. The DNA of the CDR3 is TGTGCCAGCAGCGTAGTCCTACCATTGCGGAGCAATCAGCCCCAGCATTTT. This chain links TRBV9 with TRBJ1-5, with unresolved D. Between the trimmed V and J ends, which lost 0 bases and 1 base, there was a span of 14 bases. CDR3 length: 17 residues. Germline CDR1 and CDR2: SGDLS and YYNGEE. Full variable domain (outside the CDR3, taken from reference TRBV9 and TRBJ1-5): DSGVTQTPKHLITATGQRVTLRCSPRSGDLSVYWYQQSLDQGLQFLIQYYNGEERAKGNILERFSAQQFPDLHSELNLSSLELGDSALYFCASSVVLPLRSNQPQHFGDGTRLSIL.

The chain employs TRBV19 and TRBJ2-3; weak D call: TRBD2 (5 bases). Trimming shortened V by 3 bases and J by 3 bases, and 10 bases separated the two germline ends. This CDR3 contains 14 residues. Looked up from germline, CDR1 is LNHDA and CDR2 is SQIVND (reference sequence). CDR3 bases: TGTGCCAGTAGTATCGTAGCGCGGACAGATACGCAGTATTTT. Its translation: CASSIVARTDTQYF.

There are a few counts of this clonotype. The V call is TRBV7-9, the J call TRBJ2-7, with 8 bases fitting TRBD1. Trimming removed 5 bases from V and 2 bases from J; junction bases left unmatched: 5. Germline V gene sequence: CDR1 SEHNR, CDR2 FQNEAQ (reference sequence). The CDR3 sequence is 14 residues long. The CDR3 loop reads CASSQGQAAYEQYF. In DNA form, the CDR3 reads TGTGCCAGCAGCCAGGGACAGGCAGCCTACGAGCAGTACTTC.

As to this clonotype: An end of the junction does not agree with germline; a read error may underlie this. V and J are TRBV12-3 or TRBV12-4 and TRBJ1-1; D is unclear. This CDR3 is built from 14 residues. In DNA, the CDR3 is TGTGCCAGCAGCCAACGGCAGCAGAACACTGAAGCTCTCTTT. Translating gives CASSQRQQNTEALF.

This chain joins TRBV5-1 and TRBJ1-6, with D tentatively TRBD1 (5 bases). This CDR3 has 14 amino acids. Germline CDR1 SGHRS, CDR2 YFSETQ. Trimming cost V 3 bases and J 11 bases, with 15 bases left between them. CDR3 nucleotide sequence: TGCGCCAGCAGCTCCAGGGACTATGGGACACCCCTCCACTTT. This gives the protein CASSSRDYGTPLHF.

This clonotype has a handful of counts. The rearrangement joins TRBV10-3 to TRBJ1-5; 8 bases line up with TRBD1. Germline V gene data show CDR1 as ENHRY and CDR2 as SYGVKD. This CDR3 has 14 amino acids. J was trimmed by 6 bases and V by 2 bases; bases with no gene match: 3. CDR3 protein: CAISEDRGFQPQHF. CDR3 bases: TGTGCCATCAGTGAGGACAGGGGATTTCAGCCCCAGCATTTT.

With regard to this clonotype: It may be a read error: a sequence one base away is much more abundant. The chain has TRBV7-2 and TRBJ2-1; possibly TRBD2 for D (5 bases). The J call could be wrong; TRBJ2-7 is a better fit for the DNA end. Germline CDR1 reads SGHTA; CDR2 reads FQGNSA. This CDR3 contains 16 residues. DNA for the CDR3: TGTGCCAGCAGCCCGAAGACTGGACTGATCTACAATGAGCAGTACTTC. Amino acid sequence: CASSPKTGLIYNEQYF.

The chain uses TRBV13 and TRBJ1-6, with D possibly matching TRBD1 (5 bases). This CDR3 spans 15 amino acids. CDR1 and CDR2 from the germline V gene are PRHDT and FYEKMQ (reference sequence). V dropped 0 bases and J dropped 9 bases, with 12 bases sitting between them. The DNA of the CDR3 is TGTGCCAGCAGCTTAGGCGGGGGGTGGGGTTCACCCCTCCACTTT. Protein product: CASSLGGGWGSPLHF.

The chain carries TRBV10-3 and TRBJ2-1; D possibly matches TRBD1 or TRBD2 (5 bases each). The V end lost 0 bases, the J end lost 1 base, and 10 bases lay between the germline ends. CDR3 length: 16 amino acids. CDR1 and CDR2 (germline): ENHRY, SYGVKD. CDR3 in amino acids: CAISESLRGSYNEQFF. For the CDR3, the DNA is TGTGCCATCAGTGAGTCACTGAGGGGTTCCTACAATGAGCAGTTCTTC.